In this sample, the clone carrying this TCR beta chain turned up a few times. Its antigen is not known. This sample was taken from a study of T cell responses to AZD1222 COVID-19 vaccine. Clones were sequenced by immunoSEQ multiplex PCR, and TCRdb holds only the in-frame ones, with some missing. The sample yields some 140,000 clones, around 90% seen once. The length of the CDR3 is 14 residues. Trimming stripped 0 bases from V and 10 bases from J, with 11 bases between. Per germline, CDR1 SGHRS and CDR2 YFSETQ. The study, taken as a whole, reports: Of spike-specific TCRs, nearly half reportedly target regions left unmutated in variants. Females outnumbered males among donors, who were mostly white British; clonal diversity was possibly underestimated.

The genes are TRBV5-1 and TRBJ1-6, with unresolved D. This receptor was taken from an adult in good health. The specimen was peripheral blood, collected on day 0 of AZD1222 vaccination. The DNA of the CDR3 is TGCGCCAGCAGCTTGGATGGAGGGCGGTCACCCCTCCACTTT. Residues: CASSLDGGRSPLHF.